This TCR beta chain was observed in a study of T cell repertoires in ileal Crohn's disease. The trim removed 1 base at V and 5 bases at J, leaving 8 bases unmatched. The CDR3 contains 16 residues. CDR1 and CDR2 (germline): LGHNA, YSLEER. Profiled with immunoSEQ multiplex PCR; TCRdb holds only in-frame clones, not every one. Of thousands of clones listed, more than 75% were seen once; the top ten hold roughly 22%. The TCR originated in an adult with Crohn's disease. The rearrangement joins TRBV4-3 to TRBJ1-1; 9 nucleotides match TRBD1. The sequencing input was ileal tissue. The CDR3 bases are TGCGCCAGCAGCCAAGCCCGGGACAGGGCAGGGACTGAAGCTTTCTTT. Protein product: CASSQARDRAGTEAFF.